Listed here is a single T cell receptor (beta chain). Its target is unknown. The data are from a study of long-term antiretroviral therapy in people with HIV. Whole-study findings and limits: Diversity rose after ART but stayed below transplant donor controls.

Survey level was the resolution at which the v3.0 immunoSEQ assay ran. The protocol was immunoSEQ multiplex PCR, while the TCRdb copy is restricted to in-frame clones and leaves out a portion. The sample has some 25,000 clones, roughly 85% seen once. CDR1 is GTSNPN, CDR2 SVGIG, per germline (reference sequence). V dropped 4 bases and J dropped 5 bases, with 14 bases sitting between them. There are 13 residues in the CDR3. The sequencing used unsorted PBMCs, collected 1.2 years after starting antiretroviral therapy. This clonotype was sampled from a man between 50 and 59 years old with HIV. This chain connects TRBV30 to TRBJ1-2; D uncertain. CDR3 sequence reads: CAWNQQLSYGYTF. The CDR3 nucleotides read TGTGCCTGGAATCAACAGCTCTCATATGGCTACACCTTC.